The sequence of this T cell receptor beta chain was determined in a study of neurological immune-mediated disorders. V trimming: 6 bases; J trimming: 4 bases; junction bases outside the gene matches: 6. CDR1 and CDR2 from the germline V gene are MNHNY and SVGAGI (reference sequence). The CDR3 is made up of 14 amino acids. This clonotype was seen ten or more times. TCRdb re-derived calls from the 5' RACE reads in MiXCR, one entry per CDR3 protein. Altogether 40,000 or so distinct CDR3 sequences are present, more than 6.5% being singletons, with the ten largest covering 4.4%. The chain combines TRBV6-6 with TRBJ1-1; 9 positions agree with TRBD1. The source of this sequence is a woman aged 35 to 49 in good health. Sequenced sample: PBMCs. CDR3 DNA: TGTGCCAGCAGGACAGGGGGAACGGGCACTGAAGCTTTCTTT. Translating gives CASRTGGTGTEAFF.